The present entry profiles one TCR beta chain with its context. This sample stems from a study of blood T cell repertoires in COVID-19. Across the study: Both acute and convalescent COVID-19 samples were obtained from the United States, Italy and Spain. Sources were T cells, B-cell-depleted T cells, or PBMCs; the material itself was cDNA or gDNA.

Germline values: CDR1 SQVTM, CDR2 ANQGSEA. Trimming pared 3 bases from V and 1 base from J, leaving 6 bases between. CDR3 length: 12 residues. Method: immunoSEQ multiplex PCR; TCRdb's copy keeps in-frame clones and lacks some. The table includes hundreds of thousands of clones, 85% to 90% detected once. The rearrangement uses TRBV29-1 and TRBJ1-1; D gene unclear. The source of this sequence is an older man with acute or convalescent COVID-19. Sequencing was performed on peripheral blood. The CDR3 loop reads CSVDPGNTEAFF. CDR3 bases: TGCAGCGTTGACCCAGGGAACACTGAAGCTTTCTTT. The full variable domain, completed using reference TRBV29-1 and TRBJ1-1, is SAVISQKPSRDICQRGTSLTIQCQVDSQVTMMFWYRQQPGQSLTLIATANQGSEATYESGFVIDKFPISRPNLTFSTLTVSNMSPEDSSIYLCSVDPGNTEAFFGQGTRLTVV.